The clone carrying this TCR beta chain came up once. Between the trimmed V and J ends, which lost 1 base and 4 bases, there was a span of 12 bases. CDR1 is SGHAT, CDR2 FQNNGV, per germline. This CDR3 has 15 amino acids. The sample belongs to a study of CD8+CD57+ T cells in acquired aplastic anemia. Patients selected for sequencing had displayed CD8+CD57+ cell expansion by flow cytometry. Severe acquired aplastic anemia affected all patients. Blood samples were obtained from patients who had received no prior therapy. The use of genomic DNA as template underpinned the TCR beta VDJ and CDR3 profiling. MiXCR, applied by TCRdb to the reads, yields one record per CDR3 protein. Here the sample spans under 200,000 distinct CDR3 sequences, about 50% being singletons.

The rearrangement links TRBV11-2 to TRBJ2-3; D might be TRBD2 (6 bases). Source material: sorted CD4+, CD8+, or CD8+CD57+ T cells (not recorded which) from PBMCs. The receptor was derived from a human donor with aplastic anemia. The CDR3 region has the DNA TGTGCCAGCAGCTTAGGACTAGAGTCCTCAGATACGCAGTATTTT. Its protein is CASSLGLESSDTQYF.